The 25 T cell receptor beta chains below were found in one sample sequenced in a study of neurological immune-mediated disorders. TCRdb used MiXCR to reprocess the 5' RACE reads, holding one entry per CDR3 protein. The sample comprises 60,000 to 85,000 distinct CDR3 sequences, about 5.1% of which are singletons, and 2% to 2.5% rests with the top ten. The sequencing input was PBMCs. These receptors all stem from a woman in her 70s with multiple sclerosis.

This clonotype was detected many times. CDR3 in amino acids: CASSLIAGAGTDTQYF. The CDR3 region has the DNA TGCGCCAGCAGCTTGATTGCGGGAGCTGGCACAGATACGCAGTATTTT. The chain uses TRBV5-1 and TRBJ2-3; 7 nucleotides agree with TRBD2. The germline V gene has CDR1 SGHRS and CDR2 YFSETQ. The CDR3 runs 16 residues. The trim removed 1 base at V and 1 base at J, leaving 6 bases unmatched.

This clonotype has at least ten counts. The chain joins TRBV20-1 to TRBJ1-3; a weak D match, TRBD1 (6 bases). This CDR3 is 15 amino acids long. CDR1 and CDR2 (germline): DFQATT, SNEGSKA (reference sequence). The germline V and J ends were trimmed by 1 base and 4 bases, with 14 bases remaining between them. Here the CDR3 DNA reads TGCAGTGCTAGAGCTAGGGGGAGATTCGGAAACACCATATATTTT. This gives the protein CSARARGRFGNTIYF.

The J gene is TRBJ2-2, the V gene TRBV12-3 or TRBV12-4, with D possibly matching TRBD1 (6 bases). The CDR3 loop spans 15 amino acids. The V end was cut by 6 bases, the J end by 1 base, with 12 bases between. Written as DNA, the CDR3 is TGTGCCAGCAGCTTGACAGGACTGAACACCGGGGAGCTGTTTTTT. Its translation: CASSLTGLNTGELFF.

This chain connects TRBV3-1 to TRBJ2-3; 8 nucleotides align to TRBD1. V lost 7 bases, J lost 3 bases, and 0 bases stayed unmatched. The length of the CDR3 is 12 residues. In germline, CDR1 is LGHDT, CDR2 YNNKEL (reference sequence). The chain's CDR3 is CASNRGTDTQYF. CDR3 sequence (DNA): TGTGCCAGCAACAGGGGGACAGATACGCAGTATTTT.

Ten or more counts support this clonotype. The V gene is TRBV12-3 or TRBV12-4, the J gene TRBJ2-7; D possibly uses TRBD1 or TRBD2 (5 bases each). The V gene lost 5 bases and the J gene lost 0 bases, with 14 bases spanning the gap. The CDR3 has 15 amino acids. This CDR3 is CASSQVRGLSYEQYF. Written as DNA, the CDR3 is TGTGCCAGCAGTCAAGTCCGGGGCCTCTCCTACGAGCAGTACTTC.

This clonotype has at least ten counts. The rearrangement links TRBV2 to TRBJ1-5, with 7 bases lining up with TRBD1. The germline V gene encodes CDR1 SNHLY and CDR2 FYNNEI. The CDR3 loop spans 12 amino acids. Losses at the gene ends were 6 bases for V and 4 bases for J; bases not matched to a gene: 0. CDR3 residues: CASSRGNQPQHF. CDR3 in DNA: TGTGCCAGCAGCAGGGGGAATCAGCCCCAGCATTTT.

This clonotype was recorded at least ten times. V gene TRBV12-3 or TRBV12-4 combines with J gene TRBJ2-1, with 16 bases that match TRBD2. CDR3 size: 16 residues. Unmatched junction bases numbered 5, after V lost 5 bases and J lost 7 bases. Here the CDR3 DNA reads TGTGCCAGCAGTCAACCGGGACTAGCGGGAGGGAATGAGCAGTTCTTC. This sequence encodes CASSQPGLAGGNEQFF.

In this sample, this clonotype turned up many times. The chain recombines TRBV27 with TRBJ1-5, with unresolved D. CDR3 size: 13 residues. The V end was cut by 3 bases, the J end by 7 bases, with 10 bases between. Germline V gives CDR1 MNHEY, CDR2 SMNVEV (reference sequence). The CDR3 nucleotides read TGTGCCAGCAGTTTCGGACTGGGACAGCCCCAGCATTTT. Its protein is CASSFGLGQPQHF.

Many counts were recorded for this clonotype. The CDR3 sequence: CASRTGTATGELFF. DNA for the CDR3: TGTGCCAGCAGAACCGGGACTGCGACCGGGGAGCTGTTTTTT. The V gene is TRBV27, the J gene TRBJ2-2; TRBD2 is a possible D gene (6 bases). The V end lost 6 bases, the J end lost 5 bases, and 13 bases lay between the germline ends. Germline assignment: CDR1 MNHEY and CDR2 SMNVEV (reference sequence). The CDR3 is 14 amino acids.

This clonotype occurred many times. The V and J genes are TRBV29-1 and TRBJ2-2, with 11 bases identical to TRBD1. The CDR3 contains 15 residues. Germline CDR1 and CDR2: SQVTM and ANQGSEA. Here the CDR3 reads CTKDRGHGWTGELFF. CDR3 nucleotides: TGCACTAAGGACAGGGGGCACGGTTGGACCGGGGAGCTGTTTTTT.

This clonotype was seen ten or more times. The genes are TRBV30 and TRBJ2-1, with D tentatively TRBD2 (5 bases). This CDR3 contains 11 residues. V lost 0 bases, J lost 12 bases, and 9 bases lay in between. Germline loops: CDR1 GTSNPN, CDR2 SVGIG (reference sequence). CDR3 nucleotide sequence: TGTGCCTGGAGTGTACGGGATCGGCAGTTCTTC. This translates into CAWSVRDRQFF.

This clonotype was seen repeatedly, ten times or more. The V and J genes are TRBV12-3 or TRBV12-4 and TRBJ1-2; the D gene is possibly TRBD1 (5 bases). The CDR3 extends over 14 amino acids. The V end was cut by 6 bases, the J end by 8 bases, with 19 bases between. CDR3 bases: TGTGCCAGCAGGGTGCGACGGGGCCTAGTGGGCTACACCTTC. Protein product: CASRVRRGLVGYTF.

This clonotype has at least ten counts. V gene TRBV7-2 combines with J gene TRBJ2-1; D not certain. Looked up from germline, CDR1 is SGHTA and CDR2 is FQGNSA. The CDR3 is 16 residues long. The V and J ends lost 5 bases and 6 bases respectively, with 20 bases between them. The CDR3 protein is CASSPTLGLFLNEQFF. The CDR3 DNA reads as TGTGCCAGCAGCCCTACCTTGGGTCTTTTTCTCAATGAGCAGTTCTTC.

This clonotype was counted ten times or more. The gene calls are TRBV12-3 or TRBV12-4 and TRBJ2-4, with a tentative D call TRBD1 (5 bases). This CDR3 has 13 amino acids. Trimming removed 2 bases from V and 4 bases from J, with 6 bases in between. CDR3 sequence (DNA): TGTGCCAGCAGTTTAAGACAGAAAAACATTCAGTACTTC. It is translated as CASSLRQKNIQYF.

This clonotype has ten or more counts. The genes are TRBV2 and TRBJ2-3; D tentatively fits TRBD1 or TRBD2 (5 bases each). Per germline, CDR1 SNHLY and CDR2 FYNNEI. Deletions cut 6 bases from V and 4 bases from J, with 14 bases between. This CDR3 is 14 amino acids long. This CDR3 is CASRGDQGADTQYF. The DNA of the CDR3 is TGTGCCAGCAGAGGGGACCAAGGGGCAGATACGCAGTATTTT.

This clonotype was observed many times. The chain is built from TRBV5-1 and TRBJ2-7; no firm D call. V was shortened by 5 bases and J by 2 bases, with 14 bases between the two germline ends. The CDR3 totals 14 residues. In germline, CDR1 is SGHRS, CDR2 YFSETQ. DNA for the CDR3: TGCGCCAGCAGGCGTGGAACAGAACCCTACGAGCAGTACTTC. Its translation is CASRRGTEPYEQYF.

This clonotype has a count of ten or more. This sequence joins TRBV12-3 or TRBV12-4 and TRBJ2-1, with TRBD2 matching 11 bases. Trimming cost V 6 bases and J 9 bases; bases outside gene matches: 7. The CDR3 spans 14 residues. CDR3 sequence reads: CASRISGRAGEQFF. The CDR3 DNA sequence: TGTGCCAGCAGGATTAGCGGGAGGGCGGGTGAGCAGTTCTTC.

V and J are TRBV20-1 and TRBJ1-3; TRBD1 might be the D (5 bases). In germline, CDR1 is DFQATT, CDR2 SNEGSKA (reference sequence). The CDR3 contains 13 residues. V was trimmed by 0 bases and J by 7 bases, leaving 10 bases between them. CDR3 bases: TGCAGTGCTAGAGAGCCCCGGGGGAACACCATATATTTT. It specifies CSAREPRGNTIYF.

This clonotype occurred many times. In DNA form, the CDR3 reads TGTGCCAGCAGTTCCCCCGGACAGGGGGTGAACACCGGGGAGCTGTTTTTT. It translates to CASSSPGQGVNTGELFF. The V gene is TRBV12-3 or TRBV12-4, the J gene TRBJ2-2; 10 bases map to TRBD1. The CDR3 runs to 17 residues. Trimming at V came to 4 bases and at J to 1 base, leaving 6 bases not matched to a gene.

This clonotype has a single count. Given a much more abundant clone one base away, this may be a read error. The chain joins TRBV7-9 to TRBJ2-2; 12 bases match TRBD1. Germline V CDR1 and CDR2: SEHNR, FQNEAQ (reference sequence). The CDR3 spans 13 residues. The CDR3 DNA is TGTGCCAGCCGGGGACAGGGGGCCGGGGCGCTGTTTTTT. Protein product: CASRGQGAGALFF.

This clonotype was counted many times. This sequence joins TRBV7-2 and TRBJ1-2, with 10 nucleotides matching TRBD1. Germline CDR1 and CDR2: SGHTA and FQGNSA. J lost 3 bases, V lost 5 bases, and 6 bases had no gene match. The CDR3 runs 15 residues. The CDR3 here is CASSHPDRGHYGYTF. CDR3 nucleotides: TGTGCCAGCAGCCACCCTGACAGGGGGCACTATGGCTACACCTTC.

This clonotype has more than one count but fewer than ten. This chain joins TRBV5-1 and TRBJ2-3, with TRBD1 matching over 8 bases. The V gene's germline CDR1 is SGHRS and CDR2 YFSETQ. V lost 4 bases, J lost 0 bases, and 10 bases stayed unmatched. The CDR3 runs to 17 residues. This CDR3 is CASSPGDRTTSTDTQYF. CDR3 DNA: TGCGCCAGCAGCCCTGGGGACAGGACAACTAGCACAGATACGCAGTATTTT.

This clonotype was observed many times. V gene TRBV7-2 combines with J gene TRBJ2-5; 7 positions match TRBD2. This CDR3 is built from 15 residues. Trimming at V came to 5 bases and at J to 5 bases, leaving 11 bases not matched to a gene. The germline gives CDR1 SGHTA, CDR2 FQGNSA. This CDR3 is CASSLQERDGETQYF. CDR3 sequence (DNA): TGTGCCAGCAGCCTCCAGGAGCGGGACGGTGAGACCCAGTACTTC.

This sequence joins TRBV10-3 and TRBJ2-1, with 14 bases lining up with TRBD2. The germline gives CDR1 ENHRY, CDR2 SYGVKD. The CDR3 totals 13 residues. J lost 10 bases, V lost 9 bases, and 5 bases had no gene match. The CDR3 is CAIGLAGGQEQFF. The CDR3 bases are TGTGCCATAGGACTAGCGGGGGGACAAGAGCAGTTCTTC.

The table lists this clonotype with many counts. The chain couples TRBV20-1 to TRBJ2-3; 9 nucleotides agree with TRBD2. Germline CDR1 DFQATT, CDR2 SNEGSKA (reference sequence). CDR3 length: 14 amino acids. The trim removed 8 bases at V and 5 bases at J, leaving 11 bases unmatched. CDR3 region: CSPIAREGGDTQYF. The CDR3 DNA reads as TGCAGTCCCATAGCGCGGGAGGGCGGAGATACGCAGTATTTT.